The 26 T cell receptor beta chains reported below all come from one sample, sequenced in a study of T cells in Graves' hyperthyroidism and ophthalmopathy. The investigators amplified TCR beta CDR3 regions from RNA transcripts. Researchers ran a first-round RT-PCR on the TCR CDR3 using the HTBI primer set. From the multiplex PCR reads, TCRdb called clonotypes with MiXCR, one entry per CDR3 protein. Among about 210,000 distinct CDR3 sequences listed, 15% to 20% were seen once. The sample consisted of blood. These receptors all stem from a man in his forties or fifties with Graves' hyperthyroidism.

This clonotype was recorded at least ten times. This chain joins TRBV12-3 or TRBV12-4 and TRBJ2-2; 10 bases line up with TRBD1. The CDR3 is 15 amino acids. After removal of 5 bases from V and 4 bases from J, the junction contained 4 bases not matched to a gene. As DNA, the CDR3 is TGTGCCAGCAGTAGACAGGGGGCGAGCACCGGGGAGCTGTTTTTT. This encodes CASSRQGASTGELFF.

This clonotype was observed a few times. The chain is built from TRBV20-1 and TRBJ2-5, with TRBD2 identical over 8 bases. With V trimmed by 0 bases and J by 1 base, 4 bases remained unmatched. The CDR3 loop spans 15 amino acids. Germline lookup yields CDR1 DFQATT and CDR2 SNEGSKA (reference sequence). For the CDR3, the DNA is TGCAGTGCTAGAGACCAGACTAGCGCCCAAGAGACCCAGTACTTC. This sequence encodes CSARDQTSAQETQYF.

This clonotype was seen many times. J is TRBJ2-3 and V is TRBV11-2; a possible D gene is TRBD2 (6 bases). The CDR3 sequence is 14 residues long. Germline V lookup: CDR1 SGHAT, CDR2 FQNNGV. V was pared by 4 bases and J by 0 bases, with 8 bases between. CDR3 loop: CASSSGTSTDTQYF. As DNA, the CDR3 is TGTGCCAGCAGCTCCGGGACTAGCACAGATACGCAGTATTTT.

This clonotype has at least ten counts. This rearrangement joins TRBV29-1 to TRBJ2-5; tentatively, D is TRBD1 or TRBD2 (5 bases each). The CDR3 covers 11 residues. Germline CDR1 is SQVTM and CDR2 is ANQGSEA. The V end lost 4 bases, the J end lost 5 bases, and 8 bases lay between the germline ends. CDR3 amino acids: CSVGWGETQYF. Written as DNA, the CDR3 is TGCAGCGTTGGATGGGGGGAGACCCAGTACTTC. Based on the CDR3 plus reference TRBV29-1 and TRBJ2-5, the full variable domain is SAVISQKPSRDICQRGTSLTIQCQVDSQVTMMFWYRQQPGQSLTLIATANQGSEATYESGFVIDKFPISRPNLTFSTLTVSNMSPEDSSIYLCSVGWGETQYFGPGTRLLVL.

This clonotype was seen more than once but under ten times. V gene TRBV5-4 combines with J gene TRBJ1-2; D might be TRBD1 (6 bases). V was pared by 3 bases and J by 8 bases, with 11 bases between. The length of the CDR3 is 12 residues. Germline V lookup: CDR1 SGHNT, CDR2 YYREEE (reference sequence). The DNA of the CDR3 is TGTGCCAGCAGCTACAACAGGGAAGGCTACACCTTC. Its protein product is CASSYNREGYTF.

This clonotype appeared many times. The gene calls are TRBV7-2 and TRBJ2-7; D possibly corresponds to TRBD2 (6 bases). Germline V gives CDR1 SGHTA, CDR2 FQGNSA. V lost 1 base to trimming and J lost 4 bases, with 14 bases between them. The length of the CDR3 is 15 residues. The CDR3 region is CASSLVAQRGYEQYF. In DNA, the CDR3 is TGTGCCAGCAGCTTAGTGGCCCAACGGGGGTACGAGCAGTACTTC.

Comments on this clonotype: Relative to the germline gene, one junction end is altered; a read error may explain this. The chain has TRBV9 and TRBJ2-2; 10 bases line up with TRBD1. Germline CDR1 SGDLS, CDR2 YYNGEE. The CDR3 sequence is 16 residues long. CDR3 loop: CTSSDGQGENTGELFF. CDR3 in DNA: TGTACCAGCAGCGACGGACAGGGGGAAAACACCGGGGAGCTGTTTTTT.

This clonotype has more than one count but fewer than ten. The chain carries TRBV19 and TRBJ1-5, with 7 bases lining up with TRBD1. CDR1 LNHDA and CDR2 SQIVND come from the germline V gene (reference sequence). V trimming: 6 bases; J trimming: 4 bases; junction bases outside the gene matches: 12. The CDR3 consists of 16 residues. The CDR3 protein is CASRNFFRDRNQPQHF. The CDR3 DNA reads as TGTGCCAGTAGAAATTTTTTCCGGGACAGAAATCAGCCCCAGCATTTT. Combining the CDR3 with reference TRBV19 and TRBJ1-5 gives the whole variable domain DGGITQSPKYLFRKEGQNVTLSCEQNLNHDAMYWYRQDPGQGLRLIYYSQIVNDFQKGDIAEGYSVSREKKESFPLTVTSAQKNPTAFYLCASRNFFRDRNQPQHFGDGTRLSIL.

Points on this clonotype: A much larger clone differs from this one at a single base, so this may be a read error. The rearrangement uses TRBV6-1 and TRBJ1-1; a possible D gene is TRBD1 (5 bases). Germline assignment: CDR1 MNHNS and CDR2 SASEGT. The germline V and J ends were trimmed by 3 bases and 10 bases, with 9 bases remaining between them. This CDR3 has 11 amino acids. The CDR3 protein is CASSEAGVAFF. Here the CDR3 DNA reads TGTGCCAGCAGTGAGGCGGGGGTAGCTTTCTTT.

This clonotype was seen many times. The genes are TRBV6-1 and TRBJ1-1; maybe TRBD1 (5 bases). The CDR3 covers 15 residues. Germline CDR1 reads MNHNS; CDR2 reads SASEGT. Trimming removed 6 bases at V and 5 bases at J, with 19 bases between. For the CDR3, the DNA is TGTGCCAGCAGACCGGAGGCGGGGGTCCGGACTGAAGCTTTCTTT. Its translation is CASRPEAGVRTEAFF.

This clonotype was seen many times. The V call is TRBV11-2, the J call TRBJ2-3; TRBD1 aligns across 7 bases. The length of the CDR3 is 15 residues. V was clipped by 5 bases and J by 3 bases; unmatched bases: 8. The V gene's germline CDR1 is SGHAT and CDR2 FQNNGV. The DNA for the CDR3 is TGTGCCAGCAGCCGAACAGGGGCACGGACAGATACGCAGTATTTT. It specifies CASSRTGARTDTQYF.

The CDR3 coding sequence is TGTGCCAGCAGGCCCTCGGAGGGGGGGACCATTCAGTACTTC. Protein sequence: CASRPSEGGTIQYF. This sequence joins TRBV11-2 and TRBJ2-4; a possible D gene is TRBD2 (7 bases). The CDR3 is 14 amino acids. Germline V gives CDR1 SGHAT, CDR2 FQNNGV. Trimming took 6 bases from V and 9 from J, leaving 18 bases between them.

At least ten counts were recorded for this clonotype. This chain uses TRBV27 with TRBJ2-7; TRBD1 matches 10 bases. Per the germline V gene, CDR1 is MNHEY and CDR2 is SMNVEV (reference sequence). The CDR3 runs to 13 residues. The V segment lost 8 bases and the J segment 5 bases; nucleotides outside the gene matches: 6. CDR3 residues: CASSDRGRDEQYF. CDR3 sequence (DNA): TGTGCCAGCTCCGACAGGGGGCGGGACGAGCAGTACTTC.

This clonotype came up many times. CDR3 region: CASSPTLNQPQHF. The CDR3 DNA reads as TGTGCCAGCAGTCCTACCCTGAATCAGCCCCAGCATTTT. The chain uses TRBV12-3 or TRBV12-4 and TRBJ1-5; D not certain. V lost 5 bases, J lost 4 bases, and 9 bases lay in between. CDR3 size: 13 residues.

This clonotype has only a few counts. A much bigger clone sits one base away, suggesting this may be a read error. The rearrangement uses TRBV7-3 and TRBJ2-5; D gene unclear. This CDR3 has 13 residues. The germline CDR1 and CDR2 sequences are SGHTA and FQGTGA. CDR3 nucleotide sequence: TGTGCCAGCAGCTTACGGAATCAAGAGACCCGGTACTTC. Protein sequence: CASSLRNQETRYF.

Ten or more counts support this clonotype. The rearrangement joins TRBV20-1 to TRBJ2-7; TRBD1 is a possible D gene (6 bases). V was trimmed by 6 bases and J by 6 bases, leaving 18 bases between them. The CDR3 totals 13 residues. CDR1 is DFQATT, CDR2 SNEGSKA, per germline (reference sequence). CDR3 DNA: TGCAGTGCAGTAAACAGGGATCTGGGCGAGCAGTACTTC. Protein: CSAVNRDLGEQYF.

This clonotype was detected ten times or more. The chain has TRBV18 and TRBJ2-1; D is unclear. Germline loops: CDR1 KGHSH, CDR2 LQKENI. The germline V and J ends were trimmed by 1 base and 4 bases, with 5 bases remaining between them. This CDR3 has 13 residues. This CDR3 reads CASSPHPYNEQFF. For the CDR3, the DNA is TGTGCCAGCTCACCACACCCGTACAATGAGCAGTTCTTC.

V and J are TRBV2 and TRBJ2-1, with 9 bases matching TRBD2. Germline CDR1 is SNHLY and CDR2 is FYNNEI. V gave up 11 bases and J gave up 6 bases; unmatched junction bases: 11. The CDR3 is 14 residues long. This CDR3 reads CAGLGTSGLNEQFF. CDR3 DNA sequence: TGTGCCGGTTTAGGAACTAGCGGGCTCAATGAGCAGTTCTTC.

This clonotype came up many times. V and J are TRBV2 and TRBJ1-1; D remains unclear. The CDR3 runs to 14 residues. From germline, CDR1 is SNHLY and CDR2 FYNNEI. Trimming shortened V by 2 bases and J by 1 base, and 8 bases separated the two germline ends. CDR3: CASSELSRNTEAFF. CDR3 DNA sequence: TGTGCCAGCAGTGAACTAAGCAGGAACACTGAAGCTTTCTTT.

This clonotype was seen many times. For the CDR3, the DNA is TGTGCCAGCAACAGCGGGAGAAACACCGGGGAGCTGTTTTTT. It specifies CASNSGRNTGELFF. The rearrangement uses TRBV12-3 or TRBV12-4 and TRBJ2-2; 8 nucleotides line up with TRBD2. The length of the CDR3 is 14 residues. V was pared by 7 bases and J by 2 bases, with 3 bases of the junction left unmatched.

V is TRBV3-1 and J is TRBJ2-5; D could derive from TRBD1 or TRBD2 (5 bases each). The V gene's germline CDR1 is LGHDT and CDR2 YNNKEL (reference sequence). CDR3 length: 14 residues. The V gene lost 3 bases and the J gene lost 2 bases, with 10 bases spanning the gap. CDR3 nucleotides: TGTGCCAGCAGCCAGGGGGTTGGTCAAGAGACCCAGTACTTC. It is translated as CASSQGVGQETQYF.

The rearrangement uses TRBV11-1 and TRBJ1-6; D gene uncertain. This CDR3 has 13 amino acids. Trimming left V 5 bases short and J 7 bases short, with 9 bases between. Germline-derived CDR1 and CDR2 are SGHAT and FQDESV (reference sequence). The CDR3 region is CASSPNLNSPLHF. CDR3 bases: TGTGCCAGCAGCCCAAATCTCAATTCACCCCTCCACTTT.

On this clonotype itself: This may stem from a read error, because a much larger clone lies one nucleotide away. The J gene is TRBJ2-7, the V gene TRBV20-1; 9 bases line up with TRBD1. The J segment lost 6 bases and the V segment lost 5 bases, leaving 8 bases of the junction unmatched. Germline V gene data show CDR1 as DFQATT and CDR2 as SNEGSKA (reference sequence). The CDR3 consists of 13 residues. The CDR3 nucleotides are TGCAGTGCTCCCGGGACAGGGAGGAGCGAGCAGTACTTC. Protein sequence: CSAPGTGRSEQYF.

This chain links TRBV11-2 with TRBJ1-2; the match to TRBD1 covers 9 bases. Unmatched junction bases numbered 2, after V lost 6 bases and J lost 3 bases. The V gene's germline CDR1 is SGHAT and CDR2 FQNNGV. The CDR3 consists of 13 residues. The CDR3 reads CASSTGGHYGYTF. Here the CDR3 DNA reads TGTGCCAGCAGTACAGGGGGCCACTATGGCTACACCTTC.

This clonotype has a count of ten or more. V usage is TRBV11-2 and J usage is TRBJ1-1; TRBD1 matches 7 bases. J gave up 4 bases and V 5 bases, and 1 base lay outside the gene matches. Germline V gives CDR1 SGHAT, CDR2 FQNNGV. CDR3 length: 12 amino acids. The CDR3 coding sequence is TGTGCCAGCAGCCGACAGGGCACTGAAGCTTTCTTT. Residues: CASSRQGTEAFF. The entire variable domain, with the rest obtained from reference TRBV11-2 and TRBJ1-1, is as follows: EAGVAQSPRYKIIEKRQSVAFWCNPISGHATLYWYQQILGQGPKLLIQFQNNGVVDDSQLPKDRFSAERLKGVDSTLKIQPAKLEDSAVYLCASSRQGTEAFFGQGTRLTVV.

This clonotype has ten or more counts. The rearrangement joins TRBV2 to TRBJ2-4; D not certain. V lost 6 bases, J lost 4 bases, and 16 bases lay in between. CDR1 and CDR2 from the germline V gene are SNHLY and FYNNEI. CDR3 length: 15 residues. CDR3 in amino acids: CASRAPMDSKNIQYF. The CDR3 DNA follows: TGTGCCAGCAGGGCGCCTATGGATAGTAAAAACATTCAGTACTTC.